Listed below are T cell receptor beta chains from one sample, sequenced in a study of a mutant IDH1 vaccine in newly diagnosed glioma. Data came from immunoSEQ multiplex PCR; TCRdb stores just in-frame clones and leaves some out. The sample records around 36,000 clones, 91% being singletons. For these TCRs, the target antigens are not known. This specimen was PBMCs, taken from a glioma patient whose treatment included an IDH1 peptide vaccine. Every receptor here comes from a man over 45 with glioma. Both conserved end residues are trimmed from each CDR3. Fields, in order: J gene, V gene, CDR3 protein.

>TRBJ1-5|TRBV6-5
ASSMTIYQPQH
>TRBJ1-5|TRBV7-2
ASSLGGSNRQPQH
>TRBJ2-7|TRBV30
AWSVLGGTSYEQY
>TRBJ2-1|TRBV9
ASSVGTGTYNEQF
>TRBJ2-5|TRBV5-6
ASSLGTGGLETQY
>TRBJ2-3|TRBV5-1
ASSDGVSDTQY
>TRBJ1-4|TRBV5-1
ASSSGHSLGEKLF
>TRBJ1-5|TRBV10-3
AISDEGGSGNQPQH
>TRBJ1-3|TRBV4-3
ASSQESQGPRTIY
>TRBJ1-4|TRBV9
ASSVHGTNEKLF
>TRBJ1-1|TRBV2
ASRTGEGTEAF
>TRBJ1-5|TRBV18
ASSPGQGTGSNQPQH
>TRBJ2-7|TRBV6-5
ASSYSEVPTYEQY
>.|TRBV7-9
ASSLVGLVTYEQY
>TRBJ2-5|TRBV7-9
ASSRQGGETQY
>TRBJ1-2|TRBV9
ASSFRQGTNYGYT
>TRBJ1-5|TRBV18
ASSQKGGQGNQPQH
>TRBJ1-6|TRBV7-8
ASSTWTGHSYNSPLH
>TRBJ1-2|TRBV5-4
ASSNPGDYGYT
>TRBJ2-1|TRBV29-1
SVHKGRLNNEQF
>TRBJ2-7|TRBV2
ASSEKGGNYEQY
>TRBJ2-7|TRBV10-1
ASSADLNEQY
>TRBJ2-7|TRBV6-5
ASSYSGRSYEQY
>TRBJ2-7|TRBV4-2
ASSPEADNVYYEQY
>TRBJ2-3|TRBV5-6
ASSLQGNLADTQY
>TRBJ2-5|TRBV7-9
ASSHTTQGWGETQY
>TRBJ2-1|TRBV5-1
ASSLAQGLPSKDYNEQF
>TRBJ1-4|TRBV4-2
ASSQAPMAANEKLF
>TRBJ1-1|TRBV6-5
ASSFQSMNTEAF
>TRBJ2-5|TRBV7-3
ASSQTSGRAGETQY
>TRBJ1-2|TRBV28
ASSRKPNYGYT
>TRBJ2-3|TRBV21-1
ASFIAPLAGGRGDTQY
>TRBJ2-7|TRBV13
ASSLGVGEQY
>TRBJ2-7|TRBV10-3
AISDISASYEQY
>TRBJ2-2|TRBV18
ASSPGLAGGQTNTGELF
>TRBJ2-5|TRBV9
ASSVQGGQETQY
>TRBJ2-1|TRBV9
ASSTPGARAEQF
>TRBJ1-5|TRBV27
ASSSGQGGNQPQH
>TRBJ2-7|TRBV4-3
ASSQEDGGLYEQY
>TRBJ2-7|TRBV5-1
ASSSRLAGVEKQY
>TRBJ2-7|TRBV18
ASSPWSSYEQY
>TRBJ2-5|TRBV11-1
ASSSSTETQY
>TRBJ1-5|TRBV4-3
ASSQGGQRQPQH
>TRBJ2-1|TRBV27
ASSLRRGTENEQF
>TRBJ2-5|TRBV20-1
SAAGKETQY
>TRBJ2-5|TRBV6-5
ASSYGTGRVETQY
>TRBJ2-3|TRBV5-1
ASSILSSFVYTDTQY
>TRBJ2-2|TRBV6-1
ASSEGQGAGELF
>TRBJ2-7|TRBV5-1
ASSFDPMKGGASVSHEQY
>TRBJ1-5|TRBV10-3
AISWGPGQPQH
>TRBJ1-5|TRBV19
ASGKGTVLPPQH
>TRBJ1-2|TRBV10-2
ASRRDSMGYT
>TRBJ2-2|TRBV19
ASSIGRTRSGELF
>TRBJ2-7|TRBV19
ASSITGGISYEQY
>TRBJ2-5|TRBV18
ASSLSLGVETQY